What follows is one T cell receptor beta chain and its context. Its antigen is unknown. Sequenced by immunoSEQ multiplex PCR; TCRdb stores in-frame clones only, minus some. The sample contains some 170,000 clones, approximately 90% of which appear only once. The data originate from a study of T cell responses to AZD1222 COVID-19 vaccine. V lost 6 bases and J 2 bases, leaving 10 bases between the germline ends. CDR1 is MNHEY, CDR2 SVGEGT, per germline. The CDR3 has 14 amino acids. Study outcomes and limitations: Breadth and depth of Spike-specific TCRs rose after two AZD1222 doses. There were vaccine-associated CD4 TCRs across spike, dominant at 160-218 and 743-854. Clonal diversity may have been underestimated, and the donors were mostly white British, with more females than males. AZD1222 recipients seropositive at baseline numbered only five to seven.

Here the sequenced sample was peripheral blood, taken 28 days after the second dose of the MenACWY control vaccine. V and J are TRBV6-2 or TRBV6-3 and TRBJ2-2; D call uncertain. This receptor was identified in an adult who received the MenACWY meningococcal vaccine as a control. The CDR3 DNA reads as TGTGCCAGCAGCCCCGCGACAAACACCGGGGAGCTGTTTTTT. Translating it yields CASSPATNTGELFF.